Below, 5 T cell receptor beta chains from the same sample are listed, as sequenced in a study of cytotoxic CD8 clonotypes in ibrutinib-treated CLL. Sequencing was performed with immunoSEQ multiplex PCR; in TCRdb, only in-frame clones are kept and a portion is missing. Of more than 110,000 clones in the sample, more than 85% are singletons; the top ten hold 10% to 11%. Sequenced material: PBMCs, taken after 12 months of ibrutinib treatment. Receptor source: a human donor with chronic lymphocytic leukemia.

The gene calls are TRBV27 and TRBJ2-1, with 8 nucleotides matching TRBD2. The J segment lost 6 bases and the V segment lost 3 bases, leaving 4 bases of the junction unmatched. The CDR3 runs 14 residues. CDR1 is MNHEY and CDR2 is SMNVEV in the germline V gene (reference sequence). The DNA of the CDR3 is TGTGCCAGCAGTTTTGGACTAGCTTTCAATGAGCAGTTCTTC. This gives the protein CASSFGLAFNEQFF.

This chain uses TRBV28 with TRBJ2-7, with D hard to call. Germline V CDR1 and CDR2: MDHEN, SYDVKM. Trimming removed 3 bases at V and 2 bases at J, with 11 bases between. CDR3 length: 14 residues. CDR3: CASSLGSYAYEQYF. CDR3 sequence (DNA): TGTGCCAGCAGTTTGGGCAGTTATGCCTACGAGCAGTACTTC.

The gene calls are TRBV4-2 and TRBJ1-5, with TRBD1 matching 7 bases. In germline, CDR1 is LGHNA, CDR2 YNFKEQ. The CDR3 is 15 residues long. V lost 2 bases, J lost 0 bases, and 1 base stayed unmatched. The CDR3 DNA follows: TGTGCCAGCAGCCAACAGGGGGATAGCAATCAGCCCCAGCATTTT. Amino acid sequence: CASSQQGDSNQPQHF.

The rearrangement joins TRBV7-3 to TRBJ1-4, with TRBD1 matching over 8 bases. This CDR3 spans 15 amino acids. With V trimmed by 5 bases and J by 7 bases, 9 bases remained unmatched. CDR1 and CDR2 from the germline V gene are SGHTA and FQGTGA. The CDR3 region is CASSPRTGMGEKLFF. CDR3 sequence (DNA): TGTGCCAGCAGCCCGAGGACAGGGATGGGTGAAAAACTGTTTTTT.

The V call is TRBV28, the J call TRBJ1-2; weak D call: TRBD1 (5 bases). The V gene lost 2 bases and the J gene lost 5 bases, with 9 bases spanning the gap. Germline CDR1 and CDR2: MDHEN and SYDVKM. The CDR3 runs 13 residues. CDR3 nucleotides: TGTGCCAGCAGTTTACCTCAGGGATATGGCTACACCTTC. Its protein is CASSLPQGYGYTF.